The 20 T cell receptor beta chains reported below all come from one sample, sequenced in a study of OX40 agonist ivuxolimab in advanced cancers. Assay used: immunoSEQ multiplex PCR; TCRdb lists only in-frame clones, some missing. The data contain 60,000 to 65,000 clones, 91% of them singletons. Here the sequenced sample was CD4+ or CD8+ T cells sorted from blood, taken in a trial of the OX40 agonist ivuxolimab. These receptors all stem from an adult with an advanced solid tumor such as melanoma, head and neck, liver or kidney cancer.

The chain uses TRBV28 and TRBJ2-7, with 9 bases lining up with TRBD2. With 5 bases clipped from V and 2 bases from J, the junction kept 10 bases outside the gene matches. Germline V gene sequence: CDR1 MDHEN, CDR2 SYDVKM. The CDR3 loop spans 16 amino acids. The chain's CDR3 is CASSSDKRGAPYEQYF. The CDR3 DNA sequence: TGTGCCAGCAGTAGCGATAAGCGGGGGGCCCCCTACGAGCAGTACTTC.

V is TRBV11-3 and J is TRBJ2-2; 7 bases are a match to TRBD1. The CDR3 loop spans 16 amino acids. Trimming removed 0 bases from V and 5 bases from J; junction bases left unmatched: 6. From germline, CDR1 is SGHNT and CDR2 YENEEA. The CDR3: CASSLDPTGLTGELFF. Here the CDR3 DNA reads TGTGCCAGCAGCTTAGACCCGACAGGGTTAACCGGGGAGCTGTTTTTT.

The chain is built from TRBV14 and TRBJ1-1, with 8 bases matching TRBD1. After removal of 4 bases from V and 1 base from J, the junction contained 2 bases not matched to a gene. CDR1 is SGHDN and CDR2 is FVKESK in the germline V gene. The length of the CDR3 is 14 residues. In DNA, the CDR3 is TGTGCCAGCAGCCTCCAGGGGGCGAACACTGAAGCTTTCTTT. Protein product: CASSLQGANTEAFF. The whole variable domain, remainder taken from reference TRBV14 and TRBJ1-1, is EAGVTQFPSHSVIEKGQTVTLRCDPISGHDNLYWYRRVMGKEIKFLLHFVKESKQDESGMPNNRFLAERTGGTYSTLKVQPAELEDSGVYFCASSLQGANTEAFFGQGTRLTVV.

J is TRBJ1-2 and V is TRBV11-2; no reliable D call. Between the trimmed V and J ends, which lost 5 bases and 4 bases, there was a span of 11 bases. Germline values: CDR1 SGHAT, CDR2 FQNNGV. CDR3 length: 13 residues. The CDR3 DNA reads as TGTGCCAGCAGCGCCCGTTCCTCCTATGGCTACACCTTC. Translated, it gives CASSARSSYGYTF.

The chain uses TRBV28 and TRBJ1-2; D perhaps matches TRBD1 (6 bases). The CDR3 loop spans 12 amino acids. V dropped 5 bases and J dropped 11 bases, with 15 bases sitting between them. Germline assignment: CDR1 MDHEN and CDR2 SYDVKM. As DNA, the CDR3 is TGTGCCAGCAGTGAAGAAACAGGGATTTACACCTTC. Its protein is CASSEETGIYTF.

The V call is TRBV27, the J call TRBJ1-5; a weak D match, TRBD1 (6 bases). The V gene lost 3 bases and the J gene lost 5 bases, with 8 bases spanning the gap. Germline V gene data show CDR1 as MNHEY and CDR2 as SMNVEV (reference sequence). The CDR3 sequence is 13 residues long. CDR3 loop: CASSLGAYQPQHF. In DNA form, the CDR3 reads TGTGCCAGCAGTTTGGGGGCTTATCAGCCCCAGCATTTT.

This chain connects TRBV2 to TRBJ1-5; D unresolved. The V gene lost 3 bases and the J gene lost 0 bases, with 12 bases spanning the gap. Germline CDR1 is SNHLY and CDR2 is FYNNEI. This CDR3 region has 16 residues. The CDR3: CASSEFGTDSNQPQHF. For the CDR3, the DNA is TGTGCCAGCAGTGAGTTCGGAACCGATAGCAATCAGCCCCAGCATTTT.

CDR3 protein: CASSSQGLGYTF. CDR3 bases: TGTGCCAGCAGCTCCCAGGGTCTTGGCTACACCTTC. The chain employs TRBV9 and TRBJ1-2, with D maybe TRBD1 (5 bases). In germline, CDR1 is SGDLS, CDR2 YYNGEE. The CDR3 totals 12 residues. Trimming removed 4 bases at V and 7 bases at J, with 11 bases between. Supplemented by reference TRBV9 and TRBJ1-2, the full variable domain reads DSGVTQTPKHLITATGQRVTLRCSPRSGDLSVYWYQQSLDQGLQFLIQYYNGEERAKGNILERFSAQQFPDLHSELNLSSLELGDSALYFCASSSQGLGYTFGSGTRLTVV.

This chain links TRBV10-3 with TRBJ1-2; TRBD1 matches at 9 bases. CDR3 length: 15 amino acids. CDR1 is ENHRY, CDR2 SYGVKD, per germline. After removal of 2 bases from V and 8 bases from J, the junction contained 9 bases not matched to a gene. The CDR3 is CAISEANRDREGYTF. In DNA form, the CDR3 reads TGTGCCATCAGTGAGGCAAACCGGGACAGGGAGGGCTACACCTTC.

The rearrangement joins TRBV7-9 to TRBJ1-1; D is unresolved. Germline V gives CDR1 SEHNR, CDR2 FQNEAQ (reference sequence). The CDR3 is made up of 9 amino acids. V lost 4 bases and J lost 11, with 5 bases in between. As DNA, the CDR3 is TGTGCCAGCAGCTCTGCGGCTTTCTTT. As protein: CASSSAAFF.

The chain uses TRBV9 and TRBJ1-4; D gene uncertain. Germline V lookup: CDR1 SGDLS, CDR2 YYNGEE. The germline V and J ends were trimmed by 0 bases and 4 bases, with 7 bases remaining between them. This CDR3 is built from 14 residues. The CDR3, as DNA: TGTGCCAGCAGCGTAGGACTGAGTAATGAAAAACTGTTTTTT. The encoded protein is CASSVGLSNEKLFF.

CDR3 residues: CAISETSGSSYNEQFF. CDR3 coding DNA: TGTGCCATCAGTGAGACTAGCGGGAGTTCCTACAATGAGCAGTTCTTC. The gene calls are TRBV10-3 and TRBJ2-1; 11 positions agree with TRBD2. The CDR3 has 16 residues. Germline V gives CDR1 ENHRY, CDR2 SYGVKD. V was clipped by 2 bases and J by 1 base; unmatched bases: 1.

V and J are TRBV5-1 and TRBJ2-5; TRBD1 agrees at 7 bases. Germline V gives CDR1 SGHRS, CDR2 YFSETQ. The CDR3 is made up of 15 amino acids. With 4 bases clipped from V and 5 bases from J, the junction kept 11 bases outside the gene matches. The CDR3 here is CASSVSGQRQETQYF. CDR3 sequence (DNA): TGCGCCAGCAGCGTGTCGGGACAGCGTCAGGAGACCCAGTACTTC.

V and J are TRBV5-1 and TRBJ1-3, with 9 bases fitting TRBD1. Germline values: CDR1 SGHRS, CDR2 YFSETQ. The CDR3 extends over 18 amino acids. Unmatched junction bases numbered 12, after V lost 4 bases and J lost 1 base. CDR3 in DNA: TGCGCCAGCAGCACGCGGGACAGGGATTCTCTGTCTGGAAACACCATATATTTT. Its translation is CASSTRDRDSLSGNTIYF.

The J gene is TRBJ2-7, the V gene TRBV18; D is possibly TRBD2 (6 bases). In germline, CDR1 is KGHSH, CDR2 LQKENI. The V gene lost 2 bases and the J gene lost 4 bases, with 12 bases spanning the gap. The CDR3 runs 14 residues. The CDR3 sequence is CASSPSEGIYEQYF. CDR3 DNA sequence: TGTGCCAGCTCACCATCGGAGGGGATATACGAGCAGTACTTC.

J is TRBJ2-7 and V is TRBV27; TRBD1 matches at 8 bases. This CDR3 region has 15 residues. The germline V gene encodes CDR1 MNHEY and CDR2 SMNVEV (reference sequence). The ends lost 3 bases at V and 2 bases at J; junction bases unmatched: 6. CDR3 sequence (DNA): TGTGCCAGCAGTTTGCAAGGGACAGGACCCTACGAGCAGTACTTC. Translating it yields CASSLQGTGPYEQYF.

The V call is TRBV7-9, the J call TRBJ2-6; D is unresolved. This CDR3 is 12 amino acids long. Germline values: CDR1 SEHNR, CDR2 FQNEAQ (reference sequence). Trimming stripped 3 bases from V and 8 bases from J, with 5 bases between. The CDR3 loop reads CASSFDTNVLTF. CDR3 nucleotide sequence: TGTGCCAGCAGCTTTGATACCAACGTCCTGACTTTC.

This chain links TRBV10-3 with TRBJ2-3, with 10 bases lining up with TRBD2. This CDR3 is built from 14 residues. Per germline, CDR1 ENHRY and CDR2 SYGVKD. Trimming cost V 10 bases and J 1 base; bases outside gene matches: 5. The DNA for the CDR3 is TGTGCCACCTGGACTAGCGGCGGCACAGATACGCAGTATTTT. This translates into CATWTSGGTDTQYF.

V is TRBV7-2 and J is TRBJ1-1; TRBD1 aligns across 8 bases. J gave up 2 bases and V 4 bases, and 3 bases lay outside the gene matches. Looked up from germline, CDR1 is SGHTA and CDR2 is FQGNSA. The CDR3 is made up of 14 amino acids. This CDR3 reads CASSSGQANTEAFF. The CDR3 region has the DNA TGTGCCAGCAGCTCGGGACAGGCAAACACTGAAGCTTTCTTT.

This sequence joins TRBV27 and TRBJ2-2, with TRBD2 as a possible D gene (6 bases). V lost 5 bases, J lost 3 bases, and 13 bases lay in between. This CDR3 comprises 15 residues. The germline CDR1 and CDR2 sequences are MNHEY and SMNVEV (reference sequence). In nucleotides, the CDR3 is TGTGCCAGCAGTCGGCTGCGGGACCACACCGGGGAGCTGTTTTTT. Amino acids: CASSRLRDHTGELFF.